The 26 T cell receptor beta chains reported below all come from one sample, sequenced in a study of control samples from healthy donors and cancer patients. TCRdb's table, derived via immunoSEQ multiplex PCR, lists solely in-frame clones and lacks some. The top ten hold approximately 15% of the sample, which has tens of thousands of clones, less than 90% seen once. Sequencing input: blood. The receptors were sampled from a woman in her sixties or seventies in good health.

The chain has TRBV5-1 and TRBJ1-1, with D unresolved. V lost 4 bases, J lost 4 bases, and 14 bases lay in between. This CDR3 is built from 14 residues. Per germline, CDR1 SGHRS and CDR2 YFSETQ. The CDR3 sequence: CASSPTTLTTEAFF. CDR3 nucleotide sequence: TGCGCCAGCAGCCCGACGACATTAACCACTGAAGCTTTCTTT.

V and J are TRBV27 and TRBJ1-6, with 8 bases aligning to TRBD1. This CDR3 region has 12 residues. Germline CDR1 and CDR2: MNHEY and SMNVEV (reference sequence). V shed 6 bases, J shed 10 bases, and the junction held 2 bases outside the gene matches. This CDR3 reads CASRTGVSPLHF. CDR3 nucleotides: TGTGCCAGCAGGACAGGGGTCTCACCCCTCCACTTT.

In this sample, this clone turned up once. The V and J genes are TRBV29-1 and TRBJ1-1; tentatively, D is TRBD1 (6 bases). V lost 0 bases, J lost 5 bases, and 10 bases lay in between. This CDR3 has 13 residues. Germline-derived CDR1 and CDR2 are SQVTM and ANQGSEA. The CDR3 here is CSVEDRGKTEAFF. The CDR3 DNA sequence: TGCAGCGTTGAAGATAGGGGGAAAACTGAAGCTTTCTTT.

This chain uses TRBV3-1 (or the pseudogene TRBV3-2) with TRBJ1-1; 9 bases agree with TRBD1. Germline V lookup: CDR1 LGHDT, CDR2 YNNKEL (reference sequence). V was pared by 0 bases and J by 4 bases, with 6 bases of the junction left unmatched. This CDR3 region has 16 residues. The CDR3, as DNA: TGTGCCAGCAGCCAAGACCGGACAGGGGTTCTCACTGAAGCTTTCTTT. Its protein product is CASSQDRTGVLTEAFF.

This chain joins TRBV11-2 and TRBJ1-1; 8 bases agree with TRBD1. Germline CDR1 and CDR2: SGHAT and FQNNGV. V lost 3 bases to trimming and J lost 1 base; unmatched junction nucleotides: 10. The CDR3 sequence is 17 residues long. This CDR3 is CASSFLTGEVGNTEAFF. The CDR3 nucleotides are TGTGCCAGCAGCTTCCTGACAGGGGAGGTGGGGAACACTGAAGCTTTCTTT.

The gene calls are TRBV10-2 and TRBJ1-5; 9 nucleotides agree with TRBD1. This CDR3 has 15 residues. Trimming at V came to 3 bases and at J to 4 bases, leaving 4 bases not matched to a gene. Germline V gene sequence: CDR1 WSHSY, CDR2 SAAADI. DNA for the CDR3: TGCGCCAGCAGTGAAGCTGGACAGGGGAATCAGCCCCAGCATTTT. It yields the protein CASSEAGQGNQPQHF.

This chain links TRBV3-1 (or the pseudogene TRBV3-2) with TRBJ1-2, with 7 bases lining up with TRBD1. CDR1 and CDR2 from the germline V gene are LGHDT and YNNKEL (reference sequence). With V trimmed by 1 base and J by 8 bases, 4 bases remained unmatched. This CDR3 spans 13 amino acids. CDR3 in DNA: TGTGCCAGCAGCCAAGGAGACAGGGTCGGCTACACCTTC. The encoded protein is CASSQGDRVGYTF.

The V gene is TRBV10-3, the J gene TRBJ1-1; D is possibly TRBD1 (5 bases). The CDR3 is 16 amino acids. The V gene's germline CDR1 is ENHRY and CDR2 SYGVKD. The germline V and J ends were trimmed by 0 bases and 1 base, with 12 bases remaining between them. The CDR3 sequence is CAISESRGSANTEAFF. The CDR3 DNA is TGTGCCATCAGTGAGTCGAGGGGCAGTGCGAACACTGAAGCTTTCTTT.

The chain uses TRBV30 and TRBJ1-3, with D hard to call. This CDR3 has 15 residues. Germline V gives CDR1 GTSNPN, CDR2 SVGIG (reference sequence). V was clipped by 4 bases and J by 0 bases, with 13 bases between them. CDR3 in DNA: TGTGCCTGGATGGCAGGCCATTTCTCTGGAAACACCATATATTTT. Its protein is CAWMAGHFSGNTIYF.

The CDR3 loop reads CASSLDRRPNYGYTF. In DNA, the CDR3 is TGTGCCAGCAGCTTGGACAGGCGTCCTAACTATGGCTACACCTTC. This chain joins TRBV7-9 and TRBJ1-2, with 7 bases identical to TRBD1. Trimming removed 3 bases from V and 0 bases from J; junction bases left unmatched: 4. The germline V gene encodes CDR1 SEHNR and CDR2 FQNEAQ (reference sequence). This CDR3 contains 15 residues.

The rearrangement joins TRBV13 to TRBJ2-1; D tentatively reads TRBD1 or TRBD2 (5 bases each). Germline V lookup: CDR1 PRHDT, CDR2 FYEKMQ (reference sequence). V gave up 5 bases and J gave up 5 bases, with 19 bases separating them. The CDR3 spans 16 residues. The CDR3 nucleotides are TGTGCCAGCAGCACAGCAGGACACTGGACTGACAATGAGCAGTTCTTC. Protein: CASSTAGHWTDNEQFF.

The rearrangement uses TRBV7-2 and TRBJ1-5; the D gene is possibly TRBD1 (6 bases). V lost 1 base to trimming and J lost 7 bases, with 23 bases between them. Germline V gene sequence: CDR1 SGHTA, CDR2 FQGNSA. The CDR3 has 18 residues. The CDR3 is CASSLDGNYRERRQPQHF. The CDR3 region has the DNA TGTGCCAGCAGCTTAGACGGGAATTACAGGGAACGAAGACAGCCCCAGCATTTT.

This chain joins TRBV15 and TRBJ1-6; 7 nucleotides line up with TRBD1. In germline, CDR1 is LNHNV, CDR2 YYDKDF (reference sequence). V shed 1 base, J shed 2 bases, and the junction held 5 bases outside the gene matches. The CDR3 has 17 amino acids. The CDR3 region has the DNA TGTGCCACCAGCAGAGGGCGACAGGGCACCTATAATTCACCCCTCCACTTT. This codes for CATSRGRQGTYNSPLHF.

The DNA of the CDR3 is TGTGCCAGCTCATTTTCCGAAGGAGGGGCCGGGGAGCTGTTTTTT. Residues: CASSFSEGGAGELFF. This rearrangement joins TRBV18 to TRBJ2-2; tentatively, D is TRBD2 (6 bases). V lost 5 bases and J 6 bases, leaving 16 bases between the germline ends. Germline CDR1 is KGHSH and CDR2 is LQKENI. The CDR3 sequence is 15 residues long.

This clone has just a few counts. The chain is built from TRBV10-2 and TRBJ1-1; D is possibly TRBD1 (5 bases). This CDR3 contains 13 residues. The germline V gene encodes CDR1 WSHSY and CDR2 SAAADI. Trimming took 8 bases from V and 2 from J, leaving 12 bases between them. The chain's CDR3 is CASGAGVNTEAFF. The DNA of the CDR3 is TGCGCCAGCGGGGCGGGAGTTAACACTGAAGCTTTCTTT.

This clone has a handful of counts. The chain carries TRBV6-6 and TRBJ2-1; TRBD1 matches 11 bases. CDR3 length: 15 amino acids. Per the germline V gene, CDR1 is MNHNY and CDR2 is SVGAGI (reference sequence). Losses at the gene ends were 5 bases for V and 10 bases for J; bases not matched to a gene: 10. CDR3 residues: CASSPPGQGVKEQFF. Written as DNA, the CDR3 is TGTGCCAGCAGTCCTCCGGGACAGGGGGTAAAGGAGCAGTTCTTC.

The chain is built from TRBV7-9 and TRBJ1-3, with a tentative D call TRBD1 (6 bases). Trimming took off 5 bases at V and 2 bases at J, with 13 bases between the two ends. Per the germline V gene, CDR1 is SEHNR and CDR2 is FQNEAQ (reference sequence). CDR3 length equals 15 residues. In nucleotides, the CDR3 is TGTGCCAGCAGCCCGCCAAAGGGGGCTGGAAACACCATATATTTT. Amino acid sequence: CASSPPKGAGNTIYF.

The gene calls are TRBV2 and TRBJ1-5; tentatively, D is TRBD1 (5 bases). CDR1 is SNHLY and CDR2 is FYNNEI in the germline V gene. This CDR3 has 13 amino acids. V lost 6 bases and J 4 bases, leaving 10 bases between the germline ends. Here the CDR3 DNA reads TGTGCCAGCAGACAGGAAATTAATCAGCCCCAGCATTTT. Its protein product is CASRQEINQPQHF. The full variable domain, completed using reference TRBV2 and TRBJ1-5, is EPEVTQTPSHQVTQMGQEVILRCVPISNHLYFYWYRQILGQKVEFLVSFYNNEISEKSEIFDDQFSVERPDGSNFTLKIRSTKLEDSAMYFCASRQEINQPQHFGDGTRLSIL.

This chain connects TRBV20-1 to TRBJ1-1; D uncertain. This CDR3 has 11 residues. Germline V gives CDR1 DFQATT, CDR2 SNEGSKA (reference sequence). V was clipped by 3 bases and J by 10 bases, with 12 bases between them. The CDR3 DNA is TGCAGTGCTAGTCAGGCTAGGGTAGCTTTCTTT. This gives the protein CSASQARVAFF.

V is TRBV16 and J is TRBJ2-4; D remains unclear. Germline V CDR1 and CDR2: KGHSY, FQNENV. The CDR3 contains 11 residues. V lost 3 bases, J lost 5 bases, and 2 bases lay in between. CDR3 region: CASSQENIQYF. CDR3 nucleotide sequence: TGTGCCAGCAGCCAGGAAAACATTCAGTACTTC. The entire variable domain, with the rest obtained from reference TRBV16 and TRBJ2-4, is as follows: GEEVAQTPKHLVRGEGQKAKLYCAPIKGHSYVFWYQQVLKNEFKFLISFQNENVFDETGMPKERFSAKCLPNSPCSLEIQATKLEDSAVYFCASSQENIQYFGAGTRLSVL.

The rearrangement uses TRBV6-1 and TRBJ1-1, with a weak D call TRBD1 (6 bases). The CDR3 totals 14 residues. The V gene lost 2 bases and the J gene lost 2 bases, with 9 bases spanning the gap. The germline gives CDR1 MNHNS, CDR2 SASEGT. Here the CDR3 reads CASSERGTNTEAFF. The CDR3 nucleotides are TGTGCCAGCAGTGAAAGGGGGACTAACACTGAAGCTTTCTTT.

The chain is built from TRBV2 and TRBJ2-5, with 8 bases lining up with TRBD2. After removal of 7 bases from V and 4 bases from J, the junction contained 8 bases not matched to a gene. Germline loops: CDR1 SNHLY, CDR2 FYNNEI. The CDR3 runs 14 residues. The CDR3 protein is CASITPGLGETQYF. The CDR3 DNA sequence: TGTGCCAGCATTACACCGGGACTAGGAGAGACCCAGTACTTC.

This chain joins TRBV12-3 or TRBV12-4 and TRBJ1-1; D remains ambiguous. The ends were cut back, 5 bases at V and 7 bases at J, with 8 bases in the middle. CDR3 size: 11 residues. The CDR3 nucleotides read TGTGCCAGCAGTCCTTACAGTGAAGCTTTCTTT. It translates to CASSPYSEAFF.

This chain links TRBV7-6 with TRBJ2-7; 8 positions agree with TRBD1. This CDR3 is 14 amino acids long. Trimming took 5 bases from V and 1 from J; bases not matched to a gene: 4. Germline V gives CDR1 SGHVS, CDR2 FNYEAQ. CDR3 residues: CASSLGTGSYEQYF. CDR3 DNA: TGTGCCAGCAGCCTCGGGACAGGATCCTACGAGCAGTACTTC.

This rearrangement joins TRBV30 to TRBJ1-1; 7 bases agree with TRBD1. Germline lookup yields CDR1 GTSNPN and CDR2 SVGIG (reference sequence). V lost 5 bases to trimming and J lost 4 bases; unmatched junction nucleotides: 16. This CDR3 has 16 amino acids. The CDR3 protein is CAWDPGGSGALTEAFF. CDR3 in DNA: TGTGCCTGGGACCCAGGGGGGTCTGGGGCCCTCACTGAAGCTTTCTTT. The variable domain in full, with the rest retrieved from reference TRBV30 and TRBJ1-1, is SQTIHQWPATLVQPVGSPLSLECTVEGTSNPNLYWYRQAAGRGLQLLFYSVGIGQISSEVPQNLSASRPQDRQFILSSKKLLLSDSGFYLCAWDPGGSGALTEAFFGQGTRLTVV.

This clone was picked up a small number of times. The gene calls are TRBV6-5 and TRBJ1-6; TRBD1 agrees at 7 bases. The CDR3 contains 13 residues. Unmatched junction bases numbered 4, after V lost 7 bases and J lost 7 bases. Germline CDR1 MNHEY, CDR2 SVGAGI. The CDR3 spells CASTPGQNSPLHF. CDR3 nucleotide sequence: TGTGCCAGCACTCCGGGACAGAATTCACCCCTCCACTTT.